The 10 T cell receptor beta chains in this list originate from one sample, sequenced in a study of T cell repertoires in cytomegalovirus infection. TCRdb reprocessed the reads with MiXCR, giving one entry per CDR3 protein. The sample contains hundreds of thousands of distinct CDR3 sequences, about 33% of which appear only once. Their antigen targets remain unknown. This material consisted of cultured PBMCs, taken from culture after CMV antigen stimulation. These receptors all stem from a human donor in good health (CMV status not recorded). Some clones in this sample may be carry-over from other donors' samples.

The chain is built from TRBV7-9 and TRBJ1-6; D is possibly TRBD1 (5 bases). This CDR3 is built from 14 residues. Trimming took off 7 bases at V and 12 bases at J, with 19 bases between the two ends. Per germline, CDR1 SEHNR and CDR2 FQNEAQ (reference sequence). The CDR3, as DNA: TGTGCCAGCACCCCCGGCGGCGGGACGGGACCCCTCCACTTT. It is translated as CASTPGGGTGPLHF.

This clonotype was observed a handful of times. The junction and the germline gene differ at one end; a read error may be behind it. The CDR3: CASSYSPGRALF. DNA for the CDR3: TGTGCCAGCAGTTACTCCCCGGGACGGGCCCTCTTT. The chain joins TRBV6-2 or TRBV6-3 to TRBJ2-7, with D possibly being TRBD1 or TRBD2 (5 bases each). The CDR3 contains 12 residues. Looked up from germline, CDR1 is MNHEY and CDR2 is SVGEGT.

Only a few counts were recorded for this clonotype. This chain links TRBV12-3 or TRBV12-4 with TRBJ1-5; D is undetermined. The CDR3 is made up of 13 amino acids. V lost 2 bases to trimming and J lost 3 bases, with 5 bases between them. This CDR3 reads CASSLQDNQPQHF. In nucleotides, the CDR3 is TGTGCCAGCAGTTTACAGGACAATCAGCCCCAGCATTTT.

This clonotype showed up just a few times. The V gene is TRBV7-2, the J gene TRBJ1-3; D uncertain. Germline V lookup: CDR1 SGHTA, CDR2 FQGNSA. The V and J ends lost 2 bases and 2 bases respectively, with 10 bases between them. The CDR3 sequence is 15 residues long. In nucleotides, the CDR3 is TGTGCCAGCAGCTTAAGGGAAGGCCCTGGAAACACCATATATTTT. Protein product: CASSLREGPGNTIYF.

This clonotype was recorded a few times. V gene TRBV2 combines with J gene TRBJ1-4; 7 bases map to TRBD1. The length of the CDR3 is 13 residues. The germline V gene encodes CDR1 SNHLY and CDR2 FYNNEI. J was trimmed by 4 bases and V by 10 bases; bases with no gene match: 6. In DNA form, the CDR3 reads TGTGCCACCGGACAGGCGGGTAATGAAAAACTGTTTTTT. Its translation: CATGQAGNEKLFF.

V usage is TRBV12-3 or TRBV12-4 and J usage is TRBJ1-6; no reliable D call. CDR3 length: 13 residues. V lost 3 bases to trimming and J lost 12 bases, with 12 bases between them. This chain's CDR3 is CASSFRKDQPLHF. DNA of the CDR3: TGTGCCAGCAGTTTTAGAAAGGACCAACCCCTCCACTTT.

The sample holds many counts of this clonotype. The chain carries TRBV7-6 and TRBJ2-7; D might be TRBD1 or TRBD2, each matching 6 bases. CDR3 length equals 16 residues. Germline-derived CDR1 and CDR2 are SGHVS and FNYEAQ. V was pared by 5 bases and J by 0 bases, with 17 bases between. The CDR3 DNA is TGTGCCAGCAGCCCCCCCAAGGGGGGCAGCTCCTACGAGCAGTACTTC. It encodes CASSPPKGGSSYEQYF.

The rearrangement joins TRBV2 to TRBJ2-5, with D uncertain. This CDR3 region has 12 residues. The V gene's germline CDR1 is SNHLY and CDR2 FYNNEI. Deletions cut 4 bases from V and 5 bases from J, with 8 bases between. The CDR3 sequence is CASSGQAETQYF. As DNA, the CDR3 is TGTGCCAGCAGTGGCCAGGCGGAGACCCAGTACTTC.

This clonotype was detected a few times. The CDR3 region has the DNA TGTGCCAGCAGTTCCGGACAGGGGGCAAACGAGCAGTACTTC. Translated: CASSSGQGANEQYF. This chain joins TRBV6-1 and TRBJ2-7; 11 bases match TRBD1. The J segment lost 5 bases and the V segment lost 5 bases, leaving 5 bases of the junction unmatched. This CDR3 contains 14 residues. The germline gives CDR1 MNHNS, CDR2 SASEGT.

The chain recombines TRBV6-2 or TRBV6-3 with TRBJ2-3, with D hard to call. V lost 5 bases, J lost 5 bases, and 14 bases lay in between. CDR1 and CDR2 from the germline V gene are MNHEY and SVGEGT. CDR3 length equals 14 residues. The CDR3 protein is CASSPESMVDTQYF. The CDR3 nucleotides read TGTGCCAGCAGTCCGGAGAGTATGGTAGATACGCAGTATTTT.